The source of this T cell receptor (beta chain) is a study of CD8 T cells in Susac syndrome. RNA totalling roughly 0.45 to 1 ug underwent reverse transcription with random hexamers. Amplification of TCR beta CDR3 by immunoSEQ multiplex PCR spanned 54 Vbeta and 13 Jbeta. TCRdb passed the immunoSEQ multiplex PCR reads through MiXCR, listing each CDR3 protein once. The sample shows 85,000 to 130,000 distinct CDR3 sequences, around 94% of them seen only once. About this clonotype: What it binds is unknown.

Unmatched junction bases numbered 3, after V lost 1 base and J lost 6 bases. The CDR3 runs 14 residues. Germline V gene data show CDR1 as DFQATT and CDR2 as SNEGSKA (reference sequence). Broader study findings: Peak Susac CD8+ clonal expansion was seen in TEMRA cells and active patients.

TEMRA cells were FACS-enriched, and CD8+ and CD4+ T cells were isolated negatively. The receptor's source is a human donor with Susac syndrome. The chain carries TRBV20-1 and TRBJ2-3; 11 nucleotides line up with TRBD2. The sample comprised CD8+ T cells from PBMCs. The CDR3 sequence: CSARVTSGGDTQYF. CDR3 in DNA: TGCAGTGCTAGAGTAACTAGCGGGGGTGATACGCAGTATTTT.